One sample yielded the 23 T cell receptor beta chains listed below, sequenced in a study of cytomegalovirus exposure and HLA in healthy donors. PCR involved 60 Vbeta and 13 Jbeta primers. Sequenced by immunoSEQ multiplex PCR; TCRdb stores in-frame clones only, minus some. Among 100,000 to 150,000 clones listed, 75% to 80% were seen once. The sample comprised PBMCs. These receptors were taken from a woman aged 60-75 years in good health and CMV-seronegative.

J is TRBJ2-2 and V is TRBV7-8, with D possibly being TRBD2 (6 bases). The CDR3 contains 13 residues. The V end was cut by 6 bases, the J end by 6 bases, with 11 bases between. CDR1 is SGHVS, CDR2 FQNEAQ, per germline. Here the CDR3 reads CASRPTGAGELFF. The CDR3 DNA is TGTGCCAGCAGGCCTACGGGGGCCGGGGAGCTGTTTTTT.

The gene calls are TRBV6-5 and TRBJ1-2; 10 bases match TRBD1. The CDR3 totals 14 residues. The germline gives CDR1 MNHEY, CDR2 SVGAGI. J was trimmed by 4 bases and V by 2 bases; bases with no gene match: 1. CDR3 DNA sequence: TGTGCCAGCAGTTACCGGGACAGGGGCTATGGCTACACCTTC. The encoded protein is CASSYRDRGYGYTF.

The chain recombines TRBV7-9 with TRBJ2-7; 14 bases match TRBD2. Germline V CDR1 and CDR2: SEHNR, FQNEAQ (reference sequence). This CDR3 is 15 amino acids long. V was pared by 6 bases and J by 3 bases, with 4 bases of the junction left unmatched. The CDR3 region has the DNA TGTGCCAGCAGTTCGACTAGCGGGAGGGTCTACGAGCAGTACTTC. It is translated as CASSSTSGRVYEQYF.

This chain uses TRBV18 with TRBJ1-6; TRBD1 is a possible D gene (6 bases). Germline CDR1 and CDR2: KGHSH and LQKENI. V was shortened by 3 bases and J by 0 bases, with 30 bases between the two germline ends. CDR3 size: 23 residues. The CDR3 protein is CASSPNSGGGKTFPSSYNSPLHF. CDR3 nucleotide sequence: TGTGCCAGCTCACCGAACTCGGGGGGCGGAAAAACTTTTCCGAGCTCCTATAATTCACCCCTCCACTTT.

The genes are TRBV11-2 and TRBJ2-4; 7 nucleotides match TRBD1. The germline V gene encodes CDR1 SGHAT and CDR2 FQNNGV. The ends lost 1 base at V and 6 bases at J; junction bases unmatched: 6. The CDR3 is made up of 15 amino acids. The CDR3 nucleotides read TGTGCCAGCAGCTTAGGGACAGGAGCAATAAACATTCAGTACTTC. Amino acid sequence: CASSLGTGAINIQYF.

This chain joins TRBV5-1 and TRBJ2-1, with 12 bases lining up with TRBD2. The J segment lost 12 bases and the V segment lost 2 bases, leaving 9 bases of the junction unmatched. Germline CDR1 SGHRS, CDR2 YFSETQ. The CDR3 extends over 15 amino acids. The DNA for the CDR3 is TGCGCCAGCAGCTTACGGACTAGCGGGATCCCGGGGCAGTTCTTC. This codes for CASSLRTSGIPGQFF.

This sequence joins TRBV28 and TRBJ2-7; 7 bases are a match to TRBD1. Looked up from germline, CDR1 is MDHEN and CDR2 is SYDVKM. CDR3 length: 12 amino acids. Germline trimming cut 10 bases from V and 3 bases from J; bases unmatched to any gene: 6. CDR3 sequence: CATRQGDYEQYF. CDR3 DNA sequence: TGTGCCACCAGACAGGGTGACTACGAGCAGTACTTC.

This clone was seen a single time. The chain combines TRBV10-1 with TRBJ1-3; D gene unclear. The CDR3 runs to 15 residues. The V and J ends lost 2 bases and 7 bases respectively, with 15 bases between them. Germline V gene sequence: CDR1 WNHNN, CDR2 SYGVQD (reference sequence). For the CDR3, the DNA is TGCGCCAGCAGTGAGAAAGACACCCCAAGGAACACCATATATTTT. The encoded protein is CASSEKDTPRNTIYF.

The rearrangement links TRBV30 to TRBJ2-3; TRBD2 is a possible D gene (5 bases). CDR3 length equals 12 residues. V lost 0 bases to trimming and J lost 6 bases, with 7 bases between them. Germline-derived CDR1 and CDR2 are GTSNPN and SVGIG (reference sequence). The DNA for the CDR3 is TGTGCCTGGAGTGTGGGAGATGATACGCAGTATTTT. Amino acid sequence: CAWSVGDDTQYF.

V usage is TRBV6-1 and J usage is TRBJ2-1; 7 positions match TRBD1. Germline V lookup: CDR1 MNHNS, CDR2 SASEGT. J gave up 9 bases and V 3 bases, and 5 bases lay outside the gene matches. The CDR3 runs to 13 residues. This CDR3 reads CASSDRQGTEQFF. The CDR3 DNA is TGTGCCAGCAGTGATAGACAGGGCACTGAGCAGTTCTTC.

The chain has TRBV6-1 and TRBJ1-1; TRBD1 agrees at 7 bases. Germline CDR1 and CDR2: MNHNS and SASEGT. CDR3 length: 14 residues. V lost 4 bases to trimming and J lost 5 bases; unmatched junction nucleotides: 7. CDR3 coding DNA: TGTGCCAGCAGTGGACGACAGGGTCAAACTGAAGCTTTCTTT. Protein: CASSGRQGQTEAFF.

This chain links TRBV2 with TRBJ1-6; the D gene is possibly TRBD1 (5 bases). The V and J ends lost 9 bases and 7 bases respectively, with 22 bases between them. Germline V gives CDR1 SNHLY, CDR2 FYNNEI. The CDR3 spans 16 residues. The CDR3 region has the DNA TGTGCCAGTCATCCCGTGGGGGGTAATACGAATTCACCCCTCCACTTT. This translates into CASHPVGGNTNSPLHF.

V and J are TRBV7-8 and TRBJ2-1; 7 nucleotides align to TRBD1. The length of the CDR3 is 14 residues. Germline CDR1 reads SGHVS; CDR2 reads FQNEAQ. V was pared by 3 bases and J by 6 bases, with 5 bases of the junction left unmatched. The CDR3 coding sequence is TGTGCCAGCAGCTTGGGACAGCTCCCCAATGAGCAGTTCTTC. Protein: CASSLGQLPNEQFF.

Concerning this clone itself: An end of the junction differs from the germline gene, which may be a read error. The chain joins TRBV7-9 to TRBJ1-2; TRBD1 might be the D (6 bases). The CDR3 runs 12 residues. Germline CDR1 SEHNR, CDR2 FQNEAQ (reference sequence). The CDR3 is CSSSLGQTGYTF. DNA for the CDR3: TGTTCCAGCAGCCTCGGACAGACAGGCTACACCTTC.

V usage is TRBV7-2 and J usage is TRBJ1-5; no clear D. The CDR3 covers 15 residues. V was trimmed by 4 bases and J by 1 base, leaving 11 bases between them. The V gene's germline CDR1 is SGHTA and CDR2 FQGNSA. DNA of the CDR3: TGTGCCAGCAGCTCAGACCCGACAAGCAATCAGCCCCAGCATTTT. Its translation: CASSSDPTSNQPQHF.

This chain uses TRBV5-1 with TRBJ2-1; 10 nucleotides match TRBD2. V shed 2 bases, J shed 1 base, and the junction held 18 bases outside the gene matches. This CDR3 is built from 21 residues. From germline, CDR1 is SGHRS and CDR2 YFSETQ. This chain's CDR3 is CASSFGLAGAPPGWSYNEQFF. The CDR3 coding sequence is TGCGCCAGCAGCTTCGGGCTAGCGGGAGCCCCTCCTGGGTGGTCCTACAATGAGCAGTTCTTC.

This clone was recorded a few times. The chain uses TRBV15 and TRBJ2-3, with 7 bases matching TRBD2. This CDR3 comprises 16 residues. J gave up 8 bases and V 1 base, and 12 bases lay outside the gene matches. Germline values: CDR1 LNHNV, CDR2 YYDKDF (reference sequence). The CDR3 sequence is CATSRGPNRGEGTQYF. As DNA, the CDR3 is TGTGCCACCAGCAGAGGGCCCAACCGGGGGGAGGGTACGCAGTATTTT.

J is TRBJ2-3 and V is TRBV6-4; 9 bases match TRBD2. Germline CDR1 reads MRHNA; CDR2 reads SNTAGT. The CDR3 length is 16 residues. V dropped 6 bases and J dropped 3; count of bases not matched to a gene: 10. The DNA of the CDR3 is TGTGCCAGCAGGCCAAATAGCGGGAGTTGGACAGATACGCAGTATTTT. It is translated as CASRPNSGSWTDTQYF.

The rearrangement uses TRBV5-6 and TRBJ1-2, with 9 bases that match TRBD1. Trimming cost V 0 bases and J 8 bases; bases outside gene matches: 5. CDR3 length equals 14 residues. CDR1 and CDR2 (germline): SGHDT, YYEEEE. CDR3 protein: CASSLENRGRGYTF. CDR3 DNA: TGTGCCAGCAGCTTGGAGAACAGGGGGCGAGGCTACACCTTC.

The V and J genes are TRBV30 and TRBJ2-7; 12 nucleotides match TRBD1. Unmatched junction bases numbered 5, after V lost 8 bases and J lost 6 bases. The CDR3 loop spans 12 amino acids. From germline, CDR1 is GTSNPN and CDR2 SVGIG (reference sequence). The DNA of the CDR3 is TGTGCCCAAGGGGACAGGGGGCTCGAGCAGTACTTC. This translates into CAQGDRGLEQYF.

This clone was seen just once. V usage is TRBV11-3 and J usage is TRBJ2-2, with a tentative D call TRBD2 (5 bases). This CDR3 comprises 13 residues. Germline V CDR1 and CDR2: SGHNT, YENEEA. Trimming took 5 bases from V and 10 from J, leaving 14 bases between them. Here the CDR3 reads CASSPYRAEELFF. The CDR3 nucleotides read TGTGCCAGCAGCCCATATCGAGCGGAGGAGCTGTTTTTT.

This sequence joins TRBV27 and TRBJ2-5, with a tentative D call TRBD1 (6 bases). The CDR3 is 16 residues long. Trimming stripped 6 bases from V and 5 bases from J, with 22 bases between. Germline values: CDR1 MNHEY, CDR2 SMNVEV (reference sequence). CDR3 amino acids: CASSDPTRGSGETQYF. As DNA, the CDR3 is TGTGCCAGCAGCGACCCGACAAGGGGGTCAGGGGAGACCCAGTACTTC.

This clone has only a few counts. The J gene is TRBJ2-7, the V gene TRBV9; 14 bases match TRBD2. CDR3 length: 18 amino acids. V was clipped by 0 bases and J by 4 bases; unmatched bases: 9. Germline CDR1 and CDR2: SGDLS and YYNGEE. The CDR3 region has the DNA TGTGCCAGCAGCGTAGCTTCCGGACTAGCGGGAGGCGGGTACGAGCAGTACTTC. It is translated as CASSVASGLAGGGYEQYF.